These T cell receptor beta chains were read from a single sample in a study of T-cell memory formation after mild COVID-19. Using its own MiXCR run on the 5' RACE reads, TCRdb lists one record per CDR3 protein. The sample consists of about 100,000 distinct CDR3 sequences, around 15% of them appearing once. The sample was PBMCs or a T cell subset sorted from them (not recorded which). All receptors come from a man aged 18-30 years who had mild COVID-19 (a few samples of this study predate the infection). Cell type and time point are not known. CDR3s include the opening cysteine and the closing phenylalanine or tryptophan. The order of the fields is V gene, clone size, CDR3 length, J gene, D gene, CDR3 DNA, CDR3 protein. A D gene is named only where the DNA matches it firmly. Size is stated for part of the rows, as once, few or many counts, or as a class when the clone is expanded.

>TRBV7-9|.|15|TRBJ1-2|.
TGTGCCAGCAGCGCGGGCCCTAACCCCGGCTATGGCTACACCTTC
CASSAGPNPGYGYTF
>TRBV6-5|few|16|TRBJ2-5|TRBD2
TGTGCCAGCAGTCTCCAGCTAGCGGGCCGCCAAGAGACCCAGTACTTC
CASSLQLAGRQETQYF
>TRBV29-1|.|15|TRBJ2-1|.
TGCAGCGTTGAATCCGGGGACCGCTCCTACAATGAGCAGTTCTTC
CSVESGDRSYNEQFF
>TRBV28|.|13|TRBJ2-1|TRBD2
TGTGCCAGCAGTTTGAGCGGGGGGACTGAGCAGTTCTTC
CASSLSGGTEQFF
>TRBV4-1|few|14|TRBJ1-1|.
TGCGCCAGCAGCCAAGGACCCGGGGACACTGAAGCTTTCTTT
CASSQGPGDTEAFF
>TRBV6-5|.|15|TRBJ1-1|TRBD1
TGTGCCAGCAGTAACCCCGGGACAGGGGGCACTGAAGCTTTCTTT
CASSNPGTGGTEAFF
>TRBV4-3|few|14|TRBJ2-3|.
TGCGCCAGCAGCCAAGATGGTTTGGCAGATACGCAGTATTTT
CASSQDGLADTQYF
>TRBV5-1|many|14|TRBJ2-1|TRBD1
TGCGCCAGCAGCTTGGAGGGACAGGTGGATGAGCAGTTCTTC
CASSLEGQVDEQFF
>TRBV24-1|few|14|TRBJ2-1|TRBD1
TGTGCCACCAGTGACCCTGGACAGGACCATGAGCAGTTCTTC
CATSDPGQDHEQFF
>TRBV30|.|14|TRBJ2-3|.
TGTGCCTGGAGGTCCAGCTATAGCACAGATACGCAGTATTTT
CAWRSSYSTDTQYF
>TRBV7-2|few|15|TRBJ2-7|TRBD1
TGTGCCAGCAGCGCTCTCGTGGGGACAGTCAACGAGCAGTACTTC
CASSALVGTVNEQYF
>TRBV11-1|few|15|TRBJ2-7|TRBD1
TGTGCCAGCAGCCAGACCCGGACAGGGGTCCTCGAGCAGTACTTC
CASSQTRTGVLEQYF
>TRBV15|few|14|TRBJ2-1|TRBD1
TGTGCCACCGGACAGGGGGAAAGCTACAATGAGCAGTTCTTC
CATGQGESYNEQFF
>TRBV5-4|.|13|TRBJ2-6|.
TGTGCCGGGGTGTACTCTGGGGCCAACGTCCTGACTTTC
CAGVYSGANVLTF
>TRBV20-1|few|13|TRBJ2-2|TRBD1
TGCAGTGCTTTACAGGGGGACACCGGGGAGCTGTTTTTT
CSALQGDTGELFF
>TRBV4-1|.|13|TRBJ2-3|.
TGCGCCAGCAGCCAAAGCACCACAGATACGCAGTATTTT
CASSQSTTDTQYF
>TRBV6-5|few|13|TRBJ1-2|.
TGTGCCAGCAGCAGACTCACAGGGTTCGGCTACACCTTC
CASSRLTGFGYTF